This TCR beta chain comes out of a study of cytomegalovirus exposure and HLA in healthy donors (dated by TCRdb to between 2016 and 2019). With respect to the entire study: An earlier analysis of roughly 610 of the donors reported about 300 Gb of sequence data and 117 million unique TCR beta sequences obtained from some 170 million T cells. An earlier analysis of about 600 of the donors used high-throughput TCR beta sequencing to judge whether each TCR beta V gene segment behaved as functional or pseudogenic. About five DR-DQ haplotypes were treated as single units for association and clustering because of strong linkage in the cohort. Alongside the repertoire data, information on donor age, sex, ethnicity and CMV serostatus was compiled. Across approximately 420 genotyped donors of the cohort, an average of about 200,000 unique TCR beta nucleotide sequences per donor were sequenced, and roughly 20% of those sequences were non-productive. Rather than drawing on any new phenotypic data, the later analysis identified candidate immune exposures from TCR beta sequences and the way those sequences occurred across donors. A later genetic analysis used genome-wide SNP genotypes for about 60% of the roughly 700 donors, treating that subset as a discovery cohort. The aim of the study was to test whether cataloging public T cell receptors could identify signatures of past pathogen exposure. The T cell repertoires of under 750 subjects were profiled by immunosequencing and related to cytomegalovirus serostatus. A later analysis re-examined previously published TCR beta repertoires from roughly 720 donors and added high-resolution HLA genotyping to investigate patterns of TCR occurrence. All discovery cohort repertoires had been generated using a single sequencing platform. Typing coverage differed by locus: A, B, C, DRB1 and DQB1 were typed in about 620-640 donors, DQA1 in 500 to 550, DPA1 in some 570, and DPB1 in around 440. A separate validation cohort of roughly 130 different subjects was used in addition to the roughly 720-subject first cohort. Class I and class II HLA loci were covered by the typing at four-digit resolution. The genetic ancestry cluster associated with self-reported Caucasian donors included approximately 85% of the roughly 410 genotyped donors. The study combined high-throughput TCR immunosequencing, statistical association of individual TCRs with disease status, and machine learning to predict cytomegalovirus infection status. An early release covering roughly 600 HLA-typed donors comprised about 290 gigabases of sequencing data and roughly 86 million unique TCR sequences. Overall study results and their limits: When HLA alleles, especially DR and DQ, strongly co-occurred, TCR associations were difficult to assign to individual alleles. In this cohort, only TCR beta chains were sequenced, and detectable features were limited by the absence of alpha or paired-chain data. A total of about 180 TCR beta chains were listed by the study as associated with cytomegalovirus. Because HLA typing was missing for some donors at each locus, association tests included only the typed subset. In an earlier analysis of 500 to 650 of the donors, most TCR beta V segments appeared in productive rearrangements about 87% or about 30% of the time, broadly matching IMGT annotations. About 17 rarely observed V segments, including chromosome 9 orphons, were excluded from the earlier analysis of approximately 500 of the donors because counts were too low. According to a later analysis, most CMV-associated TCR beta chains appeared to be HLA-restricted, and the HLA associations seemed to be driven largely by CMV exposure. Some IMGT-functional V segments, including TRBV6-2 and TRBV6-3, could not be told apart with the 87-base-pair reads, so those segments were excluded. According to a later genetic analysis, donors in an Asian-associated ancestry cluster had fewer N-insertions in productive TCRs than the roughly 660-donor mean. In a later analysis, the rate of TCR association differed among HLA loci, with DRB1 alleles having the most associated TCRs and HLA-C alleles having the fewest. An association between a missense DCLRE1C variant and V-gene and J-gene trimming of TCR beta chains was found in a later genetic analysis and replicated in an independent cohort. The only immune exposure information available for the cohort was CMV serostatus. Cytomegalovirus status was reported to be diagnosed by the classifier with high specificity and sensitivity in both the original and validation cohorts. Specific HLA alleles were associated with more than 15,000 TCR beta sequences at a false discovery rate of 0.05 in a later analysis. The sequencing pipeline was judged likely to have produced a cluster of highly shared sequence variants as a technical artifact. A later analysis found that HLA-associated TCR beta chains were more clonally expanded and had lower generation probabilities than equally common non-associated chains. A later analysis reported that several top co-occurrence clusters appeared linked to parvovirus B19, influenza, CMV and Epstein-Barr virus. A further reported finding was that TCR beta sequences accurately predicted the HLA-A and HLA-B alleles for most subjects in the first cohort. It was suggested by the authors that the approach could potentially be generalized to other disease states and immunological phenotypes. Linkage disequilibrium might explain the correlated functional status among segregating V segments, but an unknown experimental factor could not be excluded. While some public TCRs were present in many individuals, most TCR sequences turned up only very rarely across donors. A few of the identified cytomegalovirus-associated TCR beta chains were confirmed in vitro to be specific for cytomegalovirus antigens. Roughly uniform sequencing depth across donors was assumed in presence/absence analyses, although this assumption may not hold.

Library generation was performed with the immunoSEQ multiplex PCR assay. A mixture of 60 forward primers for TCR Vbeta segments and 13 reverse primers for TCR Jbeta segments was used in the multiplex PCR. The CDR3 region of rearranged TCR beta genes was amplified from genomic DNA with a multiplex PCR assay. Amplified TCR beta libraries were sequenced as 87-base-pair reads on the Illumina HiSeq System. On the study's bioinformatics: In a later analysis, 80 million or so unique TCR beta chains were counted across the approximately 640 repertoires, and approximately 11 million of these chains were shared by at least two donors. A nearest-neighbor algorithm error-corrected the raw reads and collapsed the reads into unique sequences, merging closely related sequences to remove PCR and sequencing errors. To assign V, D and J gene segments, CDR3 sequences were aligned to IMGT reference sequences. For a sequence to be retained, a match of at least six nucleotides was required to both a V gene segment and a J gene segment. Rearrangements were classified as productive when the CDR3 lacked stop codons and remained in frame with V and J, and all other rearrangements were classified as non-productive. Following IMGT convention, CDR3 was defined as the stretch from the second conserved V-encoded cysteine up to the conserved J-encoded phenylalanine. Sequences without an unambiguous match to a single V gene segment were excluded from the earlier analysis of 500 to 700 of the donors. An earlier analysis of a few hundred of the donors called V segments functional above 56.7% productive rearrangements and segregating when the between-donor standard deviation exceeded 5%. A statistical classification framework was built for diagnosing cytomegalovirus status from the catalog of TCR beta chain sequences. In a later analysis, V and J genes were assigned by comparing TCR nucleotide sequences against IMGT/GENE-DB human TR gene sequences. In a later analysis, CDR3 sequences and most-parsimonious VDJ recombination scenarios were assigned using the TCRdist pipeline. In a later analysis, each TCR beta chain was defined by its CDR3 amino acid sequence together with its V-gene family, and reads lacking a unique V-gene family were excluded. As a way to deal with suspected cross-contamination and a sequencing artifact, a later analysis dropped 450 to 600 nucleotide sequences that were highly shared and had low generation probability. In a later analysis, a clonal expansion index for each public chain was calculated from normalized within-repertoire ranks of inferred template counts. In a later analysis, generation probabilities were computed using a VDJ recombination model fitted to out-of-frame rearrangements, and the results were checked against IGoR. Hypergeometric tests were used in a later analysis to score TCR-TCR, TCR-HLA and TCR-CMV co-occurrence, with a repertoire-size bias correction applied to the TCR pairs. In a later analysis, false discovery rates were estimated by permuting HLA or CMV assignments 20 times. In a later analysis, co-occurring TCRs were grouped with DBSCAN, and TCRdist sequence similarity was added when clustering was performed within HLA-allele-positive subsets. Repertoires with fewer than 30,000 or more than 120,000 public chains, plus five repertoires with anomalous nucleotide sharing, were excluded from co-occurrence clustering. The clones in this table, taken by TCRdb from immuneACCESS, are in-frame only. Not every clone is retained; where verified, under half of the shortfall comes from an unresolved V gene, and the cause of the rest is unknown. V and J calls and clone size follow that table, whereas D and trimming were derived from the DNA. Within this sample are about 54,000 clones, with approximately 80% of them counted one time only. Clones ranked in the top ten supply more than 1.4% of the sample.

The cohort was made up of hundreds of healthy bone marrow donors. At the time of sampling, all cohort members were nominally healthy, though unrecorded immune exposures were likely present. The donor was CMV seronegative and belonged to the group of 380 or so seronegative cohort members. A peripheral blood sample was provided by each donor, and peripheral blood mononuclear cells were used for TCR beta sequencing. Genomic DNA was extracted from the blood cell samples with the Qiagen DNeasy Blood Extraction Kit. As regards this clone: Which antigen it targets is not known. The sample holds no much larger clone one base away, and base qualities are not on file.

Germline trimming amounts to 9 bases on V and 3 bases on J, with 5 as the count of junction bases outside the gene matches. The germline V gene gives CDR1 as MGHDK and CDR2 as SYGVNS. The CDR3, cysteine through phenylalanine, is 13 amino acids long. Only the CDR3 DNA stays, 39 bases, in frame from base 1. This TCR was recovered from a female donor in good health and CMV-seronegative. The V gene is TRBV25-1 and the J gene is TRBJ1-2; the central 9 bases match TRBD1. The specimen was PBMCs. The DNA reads TGTGCCAGTACGGGACAGGGCTACTATGGCTACACCTTC. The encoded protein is CASTGQGYYGYTF.